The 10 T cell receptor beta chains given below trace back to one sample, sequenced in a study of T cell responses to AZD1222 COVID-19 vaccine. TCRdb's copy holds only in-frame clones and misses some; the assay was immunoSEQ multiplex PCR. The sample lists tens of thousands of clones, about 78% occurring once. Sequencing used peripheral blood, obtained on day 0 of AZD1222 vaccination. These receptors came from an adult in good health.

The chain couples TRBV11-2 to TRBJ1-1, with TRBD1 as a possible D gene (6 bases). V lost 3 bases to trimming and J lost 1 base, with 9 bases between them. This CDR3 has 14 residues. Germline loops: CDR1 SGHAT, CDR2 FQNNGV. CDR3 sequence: CASSFQGGNTEAFF. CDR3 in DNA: TGTGCCAGCAGCTTCCAAGGGGGGAACACTGAAGCTTTCTTT. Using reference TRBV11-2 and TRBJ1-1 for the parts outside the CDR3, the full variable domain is EAGVAQSPRYKIIEKRQSVAFWCNPISGHATLYWYQQILGQGPKLLIQFQNNGVVDDSQLPKDRFSAERLKGVDSTLKIQPAKLEDSAVYLCASSFQGGNTEAFFGQGTRLTVV.

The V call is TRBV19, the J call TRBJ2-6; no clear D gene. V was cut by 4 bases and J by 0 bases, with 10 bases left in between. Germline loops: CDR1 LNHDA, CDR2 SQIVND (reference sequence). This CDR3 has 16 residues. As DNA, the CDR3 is TGTGCCAGTAGTAACCGGGTCTACTCTGGGGCCAACGTCCTGACTTTC. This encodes CASSNRVYSGANVLTF.

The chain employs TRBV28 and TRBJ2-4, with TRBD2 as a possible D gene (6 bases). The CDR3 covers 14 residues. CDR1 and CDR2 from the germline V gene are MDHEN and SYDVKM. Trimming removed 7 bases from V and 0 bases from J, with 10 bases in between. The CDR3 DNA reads TGTGCCAGCATCGGGGGTCTAGCCAAAAACATTCAGTACTTC. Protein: CASIGGLAKNIQYF. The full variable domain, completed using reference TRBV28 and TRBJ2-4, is DVKVTQSSRYLVKRTGEKVFLECVQDMDHENMFWYRQDPGLGLRLIYFSYDVKMKEKGDIPEGYSVSREKKERFSLILESASTNQTSMYLCASIGGLAKNIQYFGAGTRLSVL.

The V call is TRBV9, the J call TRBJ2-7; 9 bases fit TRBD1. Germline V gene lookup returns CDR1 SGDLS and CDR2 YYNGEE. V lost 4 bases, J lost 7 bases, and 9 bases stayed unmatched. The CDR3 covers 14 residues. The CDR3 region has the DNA TGTGCCAGCAGCATCGGGACAGGGTCGTTAGAGCAGTACTTC. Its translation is CASSIGTGSLEQYF.

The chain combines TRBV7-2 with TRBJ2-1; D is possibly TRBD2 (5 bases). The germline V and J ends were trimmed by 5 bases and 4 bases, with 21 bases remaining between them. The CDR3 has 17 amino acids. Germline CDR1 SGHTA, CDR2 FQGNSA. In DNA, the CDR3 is TGTGCCAGCAGCCCCTTGGGAGCCCTGGCCCCTTACAATGAGCAGTTCTTC. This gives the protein CASSPLGALAPYNEQFF.

This CDR3 is CASSLGQHGNTIYF. DNA of the CDR3: TGTGCCAGCAGCTTGGGTCAGCATGGAAACACCATATATTTT. This chain joins TRBV5-8 and TRBJ1-3; D ambiguous. CDR3 length: 14 amino acids. V was pared by 0 bases and J by 3 bases, with 7 bases between. CDR1 and CDR2 from the germline V gene are SGHTS and YDEGEE.

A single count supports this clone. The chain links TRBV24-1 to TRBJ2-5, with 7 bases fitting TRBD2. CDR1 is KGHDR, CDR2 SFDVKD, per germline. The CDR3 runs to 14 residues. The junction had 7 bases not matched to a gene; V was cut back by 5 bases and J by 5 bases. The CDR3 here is CATSGAGAIETQYF. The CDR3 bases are TGTGCCACCAGTGGGGCGGGAGCAATTGAGACCCAGTACTTC.

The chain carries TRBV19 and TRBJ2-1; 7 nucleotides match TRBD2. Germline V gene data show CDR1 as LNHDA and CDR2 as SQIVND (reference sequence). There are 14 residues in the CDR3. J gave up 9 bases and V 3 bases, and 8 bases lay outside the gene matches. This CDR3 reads CASSIVGLGVEQFF. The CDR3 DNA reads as TGTGCCAGTAGTATCGTAGGACTAGGGGTTGAGCAGTTCTTC.

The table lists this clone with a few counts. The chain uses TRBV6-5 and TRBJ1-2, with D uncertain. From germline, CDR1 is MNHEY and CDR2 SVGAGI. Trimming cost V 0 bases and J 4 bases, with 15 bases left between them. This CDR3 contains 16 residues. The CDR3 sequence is CASSYSRGSGGYGYTF. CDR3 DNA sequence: TGTGCCAGCAGTTACTCCCGCGGGAGTGGCGGCTATGGCTACACCTTC.

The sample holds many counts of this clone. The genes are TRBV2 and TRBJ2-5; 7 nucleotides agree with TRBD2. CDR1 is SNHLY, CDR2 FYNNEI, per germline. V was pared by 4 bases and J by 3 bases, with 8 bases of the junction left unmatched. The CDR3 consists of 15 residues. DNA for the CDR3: TGTGCCAGCAGTGGGATTAGCGGGTTCAAAGAGACCCAGTACTTC. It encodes CASSGISGFKETQYF.